This T cell receptor beta chain emerged from a study of response to subunit inactivated influenza vaccine. Findings of the study overall: Authors suggested each seasonal influenza vaccination recruits few new T cells.

The CDR3 contains 14 residues. TCRdb ran MiXCR on the RT-PCR reads and lists one entry per CDR3 protein. The sample yields under 950,000 distinct CDR3 sequences, about 20% seen once. This clonotype was picked up one time. As yet, its antigen is unknown. One junction end does not reproduce the germline sequence, and a read error may be involved. The rearrangement joins TRBV12-3 or TRBV12-4 to TRBJ2-5; tentative D call: TRBD1 (6 bases). The clonotype comes from a man aged 50 or older who received an inactivated influenza vaccine. The source was PBMCs from blood, collected about 5 days after vaccination. CDR3 protein: CASNADRNGETEYF. Written as DNA, the CDR3 is TGTGCCAGCAACGCAGACAGGAATGGGGAGACCGAGTACTTC.